One and the same sample provided the 20 T cell receptor beta chains below, sequenced in a study of blood T cell repertoires in COVID-19 (dated by TCRdb to 2020 to 2022). The library was made by the immunoSEQ multiplex PCR assay. In TCRdb, the immuneACCESS table is reduced to in-frame sequences with V and J assigned. These tables do not hold every clone; where another copy was compared, an unresolved V gene accounts for under half, and the others remain unexplained. For this sample the table gives 120,000 to 150,000 clones, of which 75% to 85% were detected only once. 13% of the sample is in the top ten clones. The sequenced sample was peripheral blood. The source is a man aged 55 to 70 with active or convalescent COVID-19.

The CDR3 here is CASSQVSSGRSRTGELFF. CDR3 coding DNA: TGTGCCAGCAGCCAAGTCAGTAGCGGGAGAAGTAGGACCGGGGAGCTGTTTTTT. The chain has TRBV4-2 and TRBJ2-2; 9 bases align to TRBD2. CDR1 and CDR2 (germline): LGHNA, YNFKEQ. CDR3 length: 18 residues. J lost 5 bases, V lost 1 base, and 11 bases had no gene match.

The rearrangement joins TRBV15 to TRBJ2-1; 10 nucleotides line up with TRBD1. The V gene's germline CDR1 is LNHNV and CDR2 YYDKDF (reference sequence). V gave up 2 bases and J gave up 7 bases; unmatched junction bases: 5. CDR3 length: 15 amino acids. The chain's CDR3 is CATSRRQGARNEQFF. CDR3 DNA sequence: TGTGCCACCAGCAGAAGACAGGGGGCGCGAAATGAGCAGTTCTTC.

Of note for this clone: At one end the junction does not follow the germline gene, possibly because of a read error. This chain links TRBV4-3 with TRBJ2-7, with 12 bases identical to TRBD1. CDR1 and CDR2 from the germline V gene are LGHNA and YSLEER. The CDR3 sequence is 14 residues long. The DNA of the CDR3 is TGCGCCAGCCGCCAGGGACAGGGGGCGGGTGAGCAGTACTTC. Translating gives CASRQGQGAGEQYF.

The chain links TRBV28 to TRBJ1-2, with 7 bases matching TRBD1. The length of the CDR3 is 14 residues. CDR1 is MDHEN and CDR2 is SYDVKM in the germline V gene. V trimming: 5 bases; J trimming: 5 bases; junction bases outside the gene matches: 8. The CDR3 coding sequence is TGTGCCAGCAGTCCTAAGGGACAGAGTTATGGCTACACCTTC. This encodes CASSPKGQSYGYTF.

This rearrangement joins TRBV4-1 to TRBJ1-5; D not resolved. Germline CDR1 and CDR2: MGHRA and YSYEKL. The CDR3 is made up of 15 amino acids. Trimming removed 0 bases at V and 2 bases at J, with 8 bases between. CDR3 sequence: CASSQEPRRNQPQHF. In DNA form, the CDR3 reads TGCGCCAGCAGCCAAGAACCCAGGCGCAATCAGCCCCAGCATTTT.

The chain carries TRBV28 and TRBJ2-7, with D perhaps matching TRBD2 (7 bases). This CDR3 is built from 12 residues. The V end lost 7 bases, the J end lost 7 bases, and 14 bases lay between the germline ends. CDR1 is MDHEN and CDR2 is SYDVKM in the germline V gene. The CDR3 loop is CASKVGGREQYF. CDR3 nucleotides: TGTGCCAGCAAAGTGGGGGGGCGGGAGCAGTACTTC.

This chain uses TRBV18 with TRBJ2-7; a possible D gene is TRBD2 (5 bases). Trimming stripped 1 base from V and 4 bases from J, with 14 bases between. Germline CDR1 is KGHSH and CDR2 is LQKENI. CDR3 length: 15 residues. CDR3 sequence (DNA): TGTGCCAGCTCACCACGGGTGGGAGTTATTTACGAGCAGTACTTC. It codes for CASSPRVGVIYEQYF.

The chain links TRBV7-6 to TRBJ1-3; 11 positions match TRBD1. Losses at the gene ends were 5 bases for V and 4 bases for J; bases not matched to a gene: 7. The CDR3 sequence is 16 residues long. Germline lookup yields CDR1 SGHVS and CDR2 FNYEAQ. CDR3 in DNA: TGTGCCAGCAGCCCTGGACAGGGGGCAAGGGGAAACACCATATATTTT. Translating it yields CASSPGQGARGNTIYF. Complete variable domain (other parts from reference TRBV7-6 and TRBJ1-3): GAGVSQSPRYKVTKRGQDVALRCDPISGHVSLYWYRQALGQGPEFLTYFNYEAQQDKSGLPNDRFSAERPEGSISTLTIQRTEQRDSAMYRCASSPGQGARGNTIYFGEGSWLTVV.

The chain combines TRBV4-1 with TRBJ2-7, with TRBD2 matching 11 bases. Unmatched junction bases numbered 6, after V lost 3 bases and J lost 2 bases. The length of the CDR3 is 16 residues. The germline CDR1 and CDR2 sequences are MGHRA and YSYEKL. The CDR3 DNA follows: TGCGCCAGCAGCCATCCTTTAGCGGGAGGGCCCTACGAGCAGTACTTC. Encoded protein: CASSHPLAGGPYEQYF.

The V and J genes are TRBV19 and TRBJ2-5; possibly TRBD2 for D (6 bases). CDR1 is LNHDA, CDR2 SQIVND, per germline (reference sequence). Trimming took off 3 bases at V and 4 bases at J, with 9 bases between the two ends. This CDR3 contains 13 residues. CDR3 loop: CASSIPGGETQYF. The CDR3 DNA reads as TGTGCCAGTAGTATTCCCGGGGGAGAGACCCAGTACTTC.

Many counts were recorded for this clone. The rearrangement joins TRBV7-7 to TRBJ1-1; 11 bases fit TRBD1. The CDR3 covers 16 residues. Germline CDR1 SSHAT, CDR2 FNYEAQ (reference sequence). V shed 5 bases and J 4 bases; nucleotides not matched to a gene: 9. This chain's CDR3 is CASSPYSGQGGTEAFF. The CDR3 DNA follows: TGTGCCAGCAGCCCGTATTCGGGACAGGGGGGCACTGAAGCTTTCTTT.

The gene calls are TRBV9 and TRBJ1-4; 8 bases are shared with TRBD1. V lost 4 bases, J lost 8 bases, and 10 bases stayed unmatched. Per germline, CDR1 SGDLS and CDR2 YYNGEE. The CDR3 consists of 15 residues. CDR3 loop: CASSIQGQGVEKLFF. The CDR3 region has the DNA TGTGCCAGCAGCATTCAAGGACAGGGAGTCGAAAAACTGTTTTTT.

The gene calls are TRBV24-1 and TRBJ1-1, with D possibly matching TRBD1 (6 bases). Trimming stripped 4 bases from V and 6 bases from J, with 11 bases between. Germline-derived CDR1 and CDR2 are KGHDR and SFDVKD. This CDR3 comprises 13 residues. CDR3 residues: CATSETDRAEAFF. The DNA of the CDR3 is TGTGCCACCAGTGAAACGGACAGAGCTGAAGCTTTCTTT.

This clone occurred once. CDR3 region: CASSDPGNRGEKLFF. In DNA form, the CDR3 reads TGTGCCAGCAGTGATCCTGGGAACAGGGGGGAAAAACTGTTTTTT. This chain links TRBV6-1 with TRBJ1-4; 8 nucleotides line up with TRBD1. Germline trimming cut 3 bases from V and 8 bases from J; bases unmatched to any gene: 8. Germline CDR1 reads MNHNS; CDR2 reads SASEGT. The CDR3 loop spans 15 amino acids.

The CDR3 sequence: CASSSGPRLAGGPKSDAGELFF. The CDR3 region has the DNA TGTGCCAGCAGCTCCGGCCCTCGGCTAGCGGGAGGCCCAAAATCGGATGCCGGGGAGCTGTTTTTT. The rearrangement links TRBV7-8 to TRBJ2-2, with TRBD2 identical over 11 bases. The V and J ends lost 4 bases and 6 bases, in that order; junction bases with no gene match: 25. Germline V gene sequence: CDR1 SGHVS, CDR2 FQNEAQ. The CDR3 extends over 22 amino acids.

V usage is TRBV7-2 and J usage is TRBJ2-1, with D possibly being TRBD1 (5 bases). Germline assignment: CDR1 SGHTA and CDR2 FQGNSA. V lost 5 bases and J lost 6, with 11 bases in between. The CDR3 runs to 13 residues. CDR3 amino acids: CASSPGHFNEQFF. The CDR3 DNA sequence: TGTGCCAGCAGCCCCGGACACTTCAATGAGCAGTTCTTC.

CDR3 in DNA: TGTGCCACCAGTGATGTGGACAGGACTAACACCGGGGAGCTGTTTTTT. Translation: CATSDVDRTNTGELFF. The genes are TRBV24-1 and TRBJ2-2; TRBD1 matches 7 bases. Germline V gene lookup returns CDR1 KGHDR and CDR2 SFDVKD. There are 16 residues in the CDR3. J gave up 2 bases and V 3 bases, and 5 bases lay outside the gene matches.

This chain uses TRBV30 with TRBJ1-3; 12 positions match TRBD1. The CDR3 contains 16 residues. Per the germline V gene, CDR1 is GTSNPN and CDR2 is SVGIG (reference sequence). V lost 5 bases to trimming and J lost 4 bases; unmatched junction nucleotides: 9. The CDR3 coding sequence is TGTGCCTGGGCCTTACGGGACAGGGGGCTAGGAAACACCATATATTTT. Protein: CAWALRDRGLGNTIYF. Combining the CDR3 with reference TRBV30 and TRBJ1-3 gives the whole variable domain SQTIHQWPATLVQPVGSPLSLECTVEGTSNPNLYWYRQAAGRGLQLLFYSVGIGQISSEVPQNLSASRPQDRQFILSSKKLLLSDSGFYLCAWALRDRGLGNTIYFGEGSWLTVV.

This rearrangement joins TRBV13 to TRBJ1-1, with D unclear. Per germline, CDR1 PRHDT and CDR2 FYEKMQ (reference sequence). The CDR3 sequence is 14 residues long. Trimming took 3 bases from V and 1 from J, leaving 9 bases between them. The DNA of the CDR3 is TGTGCCAGCAGCTTCGGGGAGAGGAACACTGAAGCTTTCTTT. Amino acid sequence: CASSFGERNTEAFF.

The rearrangement uses TRBV19 and TRBJ1-1; TRBD1 matches 9 bases. Germline assignment: CDR1 LNHDA and CDR2 SQIVND (reference sequence). This CDR3 region has 14 residues. The V gene end was trimmed by 5 bases and the J gene end by 4 bases; junction bases not matched to a gene: 5. CDR3 bases: TGTGCCAGTAGTCGACAGGGGGGGATCACTGAAGCTTTCTTT. Protein product: CASSRQGGITEAFF.